The 9 T cell receptor beta chains below were found in one sample sequenced in a study of regulatory T cells in long-lasting Graves disease. The TCR beta library used iRepertoire HTBI primers with Arm-PCR amplification of CDR3. TCRdb itself ran the multiplex PCR reads through MiXCR, one entry per CDR3 protein. The data show roughly 500,000 distinct CDR3 sequences, with 12% seen just once and 7.5% to 9% held by the top ten. The sample's time point: newly diagnosed GD, antithyroid drugs for less than 3 months. The TCR library used RNA extracted from PBMCs. These sequences were also reported in another study, on T cells in Graves' hyperthyroidism and ophthalmopathy.

Sequenced material: peripheral blood mononuclear cells (PBMCs), taken at new diagnosis, from a patient treated with antithyroid drugs. The receptors were sampled from a woman aged 25 to 39 with Graves disease.

In this sample, this clonotype turned up a few times. The rearrangement uses TRBV2 and TRBJ1-5; possible D gene TRBD1, 6 bases. CDR1 and CDR2 from the germline V gene are SNHLY and FYNNEI. V was pared by 6 bases and J by 7 bases, with 19 bases between. The CDR3 has 15 amino acids. This CDR3 reads CASSLTTGPGQPQHF. Here the CDR3 DNA reads TGTGCCAGCAGCTTGACGACAGGCCCTGGCCAGCCCCAGCATTTT.

The chain links TRBV4-1 to TRBJ2-1, with D perhaps matching TRBD1 (5 bases). The J call may be mistaken, given a closer DNA end match to TRBJ2-5. Looked up from germline, CDR1 is MGHRA and CDR2 is YSYEKL. This CDR3 comprises 14 residues. The CDR3 sequence is CASSQEGLVETQYF. In nucleotides, the CDR3 is TGCGCCAGCAGCCAAGAGGGGCTCGTAGAGACCCAGTACTTC.

This clonotype was detected many times. The chain recombines TRBV30 with TRBJ2-5, with D uncertain. The length of the CDR3 is 12 residues. V was pared by 2 bases and J by 5 bases, with 9 bases between. Germline V CDR1 and CDR2: GTSNPN, SVGIG (reference sequence). The CDR3 sequence is CAWSPPRETQYF. CDR3 coding DNA: TGTGCCTGGAGTCCCCCTCGGGAGACCCAGTACTTC.

This clonotype has at least ten counts. The V call is TRBV5-6, the J call TRBJ2-1; the D gene is possibly TRBD2 (5 bases). The CDR3 length is 13 residues. V gave up 4 bases and J gave up 6 bases, with 11 bases separating them. Per germline, CDR1 SGHDT and CDR2 YYEEEE. CDR3 sequence reads: CASSPLAGNEQFF. CDR3 bases: TGTGCCAGCAGCCCGCTTGCGGGCAATGAGCAGTTCTTC.

This clonotype was recorded a few times. An end of the junction differs from the germline gene, which may be a read error. The chain uses TRBV5-1 and TRBJ2-2; TRBD1 matches 7 bases. Germline-derived CDR1 and CDR2 are SGHRS and YFSETQ. The CDR3 consists of 14 residues. CDR3 coding DNA: TGCGCCAGCAGGGGGACAGCGAACACCGGGGAGCTGCTTTTT. Translation: CASRGTANTGELLF.

On this clonotype itself: This could be a read error, since a much larger clone is one nucleotide away. Here the CDR3 omits its conserved ending phenylalanine or tryptophan, so a read error is the likely source. The gene calls are TRBV11-3 and TRBJ2-1; D is unclear. In germline, CDR1 is SGHNT, CDR2 YENEEA. V lost 5 bases, J lost 8 bases, and 16 bases lay in between. The CDR3 has 14 residues. CDR3 sequence reads: CASSQELVGDEQFL. In DNA, the CDR3 is TGTGCCAGCAGCCAAGAGCTAGTTGGTGATGAGCAGTTCCTC.

The sample holds a few counts of this clonotype. The chain joins TRBV6-1 to TRBJ1-1, with D perhaps matching TRBD1 (5 bases). V was shortened by 6 bases and J by 5 bases, with 19 bases between the two germline ends. CDR3 size: 15 residues. Germline lookup yields CDR1 MNHNS and CDR2 SASEGT. The CDR3 DNA reads TGTGCCAGCAGCCTCCGAGGGGCAGGGTGGACTGAAGCTTTCTTT. It specifies CASSLRGAGWTEAFF.

This clonotype turned up a few times. The gene calls are TRBV18 and TRBJ2-5; TRBD1 aligns across 8 bases. Germline-derived CDR1 and CDR2 are KGHSH and LQKENI. The V gene end was trimmed by 6 bases and the J gene end by 5 bases; junction bases not matched to a gene: 14. CDR3 length: 16 residues. CDR3 loop: CASSHNPGTGAETQYF. For the CDR3, the DNA is TGTGCCAGCTCGCACAATCCCGGGACAGGAGCGGAGACCCAGTACTTC. Full variable domain (rest looked up from reference TRBV18 and TRBJ2-5): NAGVMQNPRHLVRRRGQEARLRCSPMKGHSHVYWYRQLPEEGLKFMVYLQKENIIDESGMPKERFSAEFPKEGPSILRIQQVVRGDSAAYFCASSHNPGTGAETQYFGPGTRLLVL.

The CDR3 DNA follows: TGCGCCAGCAGCTATGACCCGGGACTAAGCACAGATACGCAGTATTTT. This sequence encodes CASSYDPGLSTDTQYF. J is TRBJ2-3 and V is TRBV5-1; 7 nucleotides agree with TRBD2. CDR3 length: 16 amino acids. CDR1 is SGHRS, CDR2 YFSETQ, per germline. The junction had 7 bases not matched to a gene; V was cut back by 3 bases and J by 0 bases. Drawing the rest from reference TRBV5-1 and TRBJ2-3, the complete variable domain is KAGVTQTPRYLIKTRGQQVTLSCSPISGHRSVSWYQQTPGQGLQFLFEYFSETQRNKGNFPGRFSGRQFSNSRSEMNVSTLELGDSALYLCASSYDPGLSTDTQYFGPGTRLTVL.